Shown below are 20 T cell receptor beta chains from a single sample sequenced in a study of graft-versus-host responses after intestinal transplantation. Some clones are missing from TCRdb's copy, which holds only in-frame ones; the method was immunoSEQ multiplex PCR. The sample includes about 27,000 clones, over 80% of them seen just once. Sequencing was performed on PBMCs, taken 28 days after intestinal transplant. These receptors were taken from a human patient who received an intestinal transplant, so some T cells may come from the graft donor.

The rearrangement joins TRBV10-3 to TRBJ1-1; possible D gene TRBD1, 6 bases. Germline V gene data show CDR1 as ENHRY and CDR2 as SYGVKD. Trimming shortened V by 5 bases and J by 1 base, and 8 bases separated the two germline ends. This CDR3 has 13 amino acids. Here the CDR3 reads CAISRQANTEAFF. The CDR3 DNA reads as TGTGCCATCAGTCGACAGGCGAACACTGAAGCTTTCTTT.

This clone was seen a few times. As DNA, the CDR3 is TGTGCCAGCAGTGAAACAACCCTACTAGTTTCCTACGAGCAGTACTTC. Amino acids: CASSETTLLVSYEQYF. V usage is TRBV6-1 and J usage is TRBJ2-7, with D possibly matching TRBD2 (5 bases). The CDR3 covers 16 residues. The V end was cut by 2 bases, the J end by 1 base, with 15 bases between. Germline assignment: CDR1 MNHNS and CDR2 SASEGT.

This chain joins TRBV19 and TRBJ2-1; D perhaps matches TRBD1 (6 bases). Germline CDR1 LNHDA, CDR2 SQIVND (reference sequence). The V gene lost 7 bases and the J gene lost 6 bases, with 16 bases spanning the gap. CDR3 size: 14 residues. The DNA for the CDR3 is TGTGCCAGTACCACAGGGAGTAGGGTCAATGAGCAGTTCTTC. Protein product: CASTTGSRVNEQFF.

In this sample, this clone turned up a few times. The chain couples TRBV2 to TRBJ1-2; possible D gene TRBD1, 5 bases. This CDR3 spans 12 amino acids. Trimming stripped 8 bases from V and 5 bases from J, with 12 bases between. Germline lookup yields CDR1 SNHLY and CDR2 FYNNEI. In DNA, the CDR3 is TGTGCCAGCGTCCAGGGTCGGTATGGCTACACCTTC. The encoded protein is CASVQGRYGYTF. Complete variable domain (other parts from reference TRBV2 and TRBJ1-2): EPEVTQTPSHQVTQMGQEVILRCVPISNHLYFYWYRQILGQKVEFLVSFYNNEISEKSEIFDDQFSVERPDGSNFTLKIRSTKLEDSAMYFCASVQGRYGYTFGSGTRLTVV.

This chain uses TRBV28 with TRBJ2-1, with 8 bases lining up with TRBD2. With V trimmed by 6 bases and J by 0 bases, 7 bases remained unmatched. Per germline, CDR1 MDHEN and CDR2 SYDVKM. The CDR3 contains 16 residues. CDR3 coding DNA: TGTGCCAGCAGCCCTAGCGGGCTCCGCTCCTACAATGAGCAGTTCTTC. Protein product: CASSPSGLRSYNEQFF.

The chain carries TRBV7-6 and TRBJ2-2, with D unclear. CDR3 length: 12 amino acids. Germline values: CDR1 SGHVS, CDR2 FNYEAQ. Trimming took 4 bases from V and 4 from J, leaving 4 bases between them. Written as DNA, the CDR3 is TGTGCCAGCAGCTCCGGCACCGGGGAGCTGTTTTTT. Translated, it gives CASSSGTGELFF.

V is TRBV30 and J is TRBJ2-2; TRBD2 might be the D (6 bases). The V gene lost 0 bases and the J gene lost 2 bases, with 10 bases spanning the gap. Germline CDR1 reads GTSNPN; CDR2 reads SVGIG (reference sequence). This CDR3 is built from 15 residues. CDR3 residues: CAWSVLGGNTGELFF. CDR3 DNA sequence: TGTGCCTGGAGTGTACTCGGGGGTAACACCGGGGAGCTGTTTTTT.

This clone was counted a few times. This CDR3 reads CASRQGSQPQHF. The CDR3 region has the DNA TGTGCCAGCCGGCAGGGAAGTCAGCCCCAGCATTTT. The rearrangement uses TRBV6-5 and TRBJ1-5, with D perhaps matching TRBD1 (5 bases). Trimming pared 8 bases from V and 6 bases from J, leaving 11 bases between. The CDR3 spans 12 residues. The germline V gene encodes CDR1 MNHEY and CDR2 SVGAGI.

The chain recombines TRBV21-1 with TRBJ2-7. TRBV21-1 is termed a pseudogene. CDR3 length: 14 amino acids. CDR3 amino acids: CASSKGGASYEQYF. The CDR3 DNA is TGTGCCAGCAGCAAAGGGGGGGCCTCCTACGAGCAGTACTTC.

The table lists this clone with a few counts. The V call is TRBV7-9, the J call TRBJ2-7; D is possibly TRBD1 (6 bases). V lost 4 bases to trimming and J lost 6 bases, with 10 bases between them. Germline CDR1 is SEHNR and CDR2 is FQNEAQ (reference sequence). The CDR3 runs 12 residues. The CDR3 region has the DNA TGTGCCAGCAGCTCACAGGGTTCCGAGCAGTACTTC. Translating it yields CASSSQGSEQYF. Full variable domain (rest looked up from reference TRBV7-9 and TRBJ2-7): DTGVSQNPRHKITKRGQNVTFRCDPISEHNRLYWYRQTLGQGPEFLTYFQNEAQLEKSRLLSDRFSAERPKGSFSTLEIQRTEQGDSAMYLCASSSQGSEQYFGPGTRLTVT.

The V and J genes are TRBV10-2 and TRBJ2-3; 13 bases are shared with TRBD2. CDR3 length: 17 amino acids. Germline CDR1 reads WSHSY; CDR2 reads SAAADI. J lost 7 bases, V lost 4 bases, and 11 bases had no gene match. CDR3 region: CASSGTSGGAGPNTQYF. Written as DNA, the CDR3 is TGCGCCAGCAGTGGTACTAGCGGGGGGGCCGGTCCCAATACGCAGTATTTT.

The chain couples TRBV13 to TRBJ2-3; D is perhaps TRBD1 or TRBD2 (6 bases each). The germline gives CDR1 PRHDT, CDR2 FYEKMQ (reference sequence). There are 16 residues in the CDR3. Trimming removed 3 bases at V and 4 bases at J, with 17 bases between. CDR3 loop: CASSLWAGTKSDTQYF. The CDR3 DNA reads as TGTGCCAGCAGCTTGTGGGCGGGGACAAAATCAGATACGCAGTATTTT.

The rearrangement uses TRBV29-1 and TRBJ1-1, with TRBD1 matching 10 bases. This CDR3 comprises 15 residues. Germline V gives CDR1 SQVTM, CDR2 ANQGSEA. Losses at the gene ends were 4 bases for V and 4 bases for J; bases not matched to a gene: 9. Here the CDR3 reads CSVGQGARLGTEAFF. For the CDR3, the DNA is TGCAGCGTTGGACAGGGGGCGCGTTTGGGCACTGAAGCTTTCTTT.

This chain joins TRBV6-5 and TRBJ1-3; perhaps TRBD1 as D (5 bases). Trimming cost V 7 bases and J 1 base, with 14 bases left between them. Germline V CDR1 and CDR2: MNHEY, SVGAGI. This CDR3 has 15 amino acids. As DNA, the CDR3 is TGTGCCAGCAATGGGCCAGGGCGATCTGGAAACACCATATATTTT. Its protein is CASNGPGRSGNTIYF.

The J gene is TRBJ2-2, the V gene TRBV29-1; 8 bases are shared with TRBD2. The CDR3 covers 12 residues. Per germline, CDR1 SQVTM and CDR2 ANQGSEA. J lost 7 bases, V lost 7 bases, and 5 bases had no gene match. The CDR3 DNA is TGCAGCGCCAACCGGGGGGGCGGGGAGCTGTTTTTT. It yields the protein CSANRGGGELFF.

This CDR3 is CASSLASGGRETQYF. CDR3 coding DNA: TGTGCCAGCAGCTTAGCGTCGGGGGGGAGGGAGACCCAGTACTTC. V usage is TRBV7-9 and J usage is TRBJ2-5; 8 positions match TRBD2. In germline, CDR1 is SEHNR, CDR2 FQNEAQ (reference sequence). The length of the CDR3 is 15 residues. V lost 0 bases, J lost 5 bases, and 5 bases stayed unmatched. Looking up the rest from reference TRBV7-9 and TRBJ2-5 gives the full variable domain: DTGVSQNPRHKITKRGQNVTFRCDPISEHNRLYWYRQTLGQGPEFLTYFQNEAQLEKSRLLSDRFSAERPKGSFSTLEIQRTEQGDSAMYLCASSLASGGRETQYFGPGTRLLVL.

The chain couples TRBV27 to TRBJ2-2; 8 nucleotides align to TRBD2. The CDR3 is 13 amino acids. The V gene's germline CDR1 is MNHEY and CDR2 SMNVEV (reference sequence). V dropped 6 bases and J dropped 6; count of bases not matched to a gene: 3. In DNA, the CDR3 is TGTGCCAGCAGAGCCGGGGGGGCCGGGGAGCTGTTTTTT. This translates into CASRAGGAGELFF.

The chain links TRBV5-1 to TRBJ2-1; 11 positions match TRBD2. With V trimmed by 4 bases and J by 10 bases, 10 bases remained unmatched. Germline CDR1 reads SGHRS; CDR2 reads YFSETQ. The CDR3 covers 15 residues. The DNA for the CDR3 is TGCGCCAGCAGCCCGGTAGCGGGAGGGCCTGAAGAGCAGTTCTTC. It yields the protein CASSPVAGGPEEQFF.

The chain recombines TRBV27 with TRBJ2-7; tentatively, D is TRBD1 or TRBD2 (5 bases each). V lost 8 bases and J lost 0, with 23 bases in between. Germline V gives CDR1 MNHEY, CDR2 SMNVEV (reference sequence). The CDR3 consists of 17 residues. The CDR3 is CASHPTGWDRSSYEQYF. The CDR3 DNA follows: TGTGCCAGCCACCCGACCGGTTGGGACCGGAGCTCCTACGAGCAGTACTTC.

This chain links TRBV11-2 with TRBJ2-3; 10 positions agree with TRBD2. Trimming removed 0 bases from V and 4 bases from J; junction bases left unmatched: 13. Germline V CDR1 and CDR2: SGHAT, FQNNGV. The CDR3 is made up of 19 amino acids. In DNA form, the CDR3 reads TGTGCCAGCAGCTTAGACTCCTTCTCTAGCGGGGGACCCCCAGATACGCAGTATTTT. This gives the protein CASSLDSFSSGGPPDTQYF.